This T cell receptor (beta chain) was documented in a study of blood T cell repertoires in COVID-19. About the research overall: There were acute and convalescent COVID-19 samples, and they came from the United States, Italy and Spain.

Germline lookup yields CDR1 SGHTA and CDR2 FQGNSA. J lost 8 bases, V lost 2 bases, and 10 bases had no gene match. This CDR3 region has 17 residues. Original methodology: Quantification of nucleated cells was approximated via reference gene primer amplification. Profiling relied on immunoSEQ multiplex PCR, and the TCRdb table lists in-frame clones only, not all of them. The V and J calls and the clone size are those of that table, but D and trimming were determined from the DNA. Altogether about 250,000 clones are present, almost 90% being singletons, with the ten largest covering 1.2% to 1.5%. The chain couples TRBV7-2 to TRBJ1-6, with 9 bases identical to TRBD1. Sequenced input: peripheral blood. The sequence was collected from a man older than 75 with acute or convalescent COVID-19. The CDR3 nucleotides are TGTGCCAGCAGCTTAAGTACAGGGGGCCTCCTTTATTCACCCCTCCACTTT. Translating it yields CASSLSTGGLLYSPLHF.